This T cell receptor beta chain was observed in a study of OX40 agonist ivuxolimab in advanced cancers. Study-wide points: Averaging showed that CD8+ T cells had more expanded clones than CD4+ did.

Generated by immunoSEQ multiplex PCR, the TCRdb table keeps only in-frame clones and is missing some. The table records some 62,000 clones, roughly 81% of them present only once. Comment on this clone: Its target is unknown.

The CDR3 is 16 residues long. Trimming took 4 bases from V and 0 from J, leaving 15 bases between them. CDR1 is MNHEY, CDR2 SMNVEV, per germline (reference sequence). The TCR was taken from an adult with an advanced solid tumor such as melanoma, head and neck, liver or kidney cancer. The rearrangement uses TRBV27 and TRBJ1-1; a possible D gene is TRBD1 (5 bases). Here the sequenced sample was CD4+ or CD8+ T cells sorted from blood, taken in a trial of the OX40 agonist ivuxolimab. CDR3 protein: CASSSLGRTLNTEAFF. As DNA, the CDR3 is TGTGCCAGCAGTTCCCTGGGGCGGACCTTGAACACTGAAGCTTTCTTT.